The clone carrying this TCR beta chain has a handful of counts. Other DNA sequences in this specimen translate into the identical CDR3. The data were obtained in a study of blood T cell repertoires in COVID-19. Looking at the study overall: Collection of acute and convalescent COVID-19 samples took place in the United States, Italy and Spain.

In the source study's methods: Estimated nucleated cell counts came from reference gene primer amplification. Repertoires were generated with immunoSEQ multiplex PCR, while TCRdb's copy carries only in-frame clones and drops some. V and J calls and clone size follow that table, whereas D and trimming were derived from the DNA. This table holds 70,000 to 100,000 clones, 88% found once. V dropped 0 bases and J dropped 3 bases, with 7 bases sitting between them. Germline CDR1 SGHRS, CDR2 YFSETQ. The CDR3 extends over 14 amino acids. The chain joins TRBV5-1 to TRBJ1-3; no clear D gene. The sequence was collected from a human donor in a cohort sampled during active COVID-19. The source material was peripheral blood. The DNA for the CDR3 is TGCGCCAGCAGCTTGGCGGGTTATGGAAACACCATATATTTT. Translating it yields CASSLAGYGNTIYF.